The 5 T cell receptor beta chains reported below all come from one sample, sequenced in a study of shared clonotypes between healthy human individuals. This table comes from immunoSEQ multiplex PCR, and its TCRdb copy is limited to in-frame clones, with some not included. The repertoire holds under 2,500,000 clones, with around 95% as singletons. Sequencing was carried out using naive CD4+ T cells sorted from blood. Subset specified: CD45RA+ positively selected. These TCRs come from a young man in good health.

CDR3: CASRSAQETQYF. CDR3 in DNA: TGTGCCAGTAGGTCAGCGCAAGAGACCCAGTACTTC. The chain joins TRBV19 to TRBJ2-5; D is undetermined. The CDR3 totals 12 residues. The ends were cut back, 6 bases at V and 2 bases at J, with 7 bases in the middle. Germline assignment: CDR1 LNHDA and CDR2 SQIVND (reference sequence).

CDR3 coding DNA: TGTGCCAGCAATTCGGGGTCAGGGGTCCCCGGGGAGCTGTTTTTT. Translated: CASNSGSGVPGELFF. The rearrangement links TRBV28 to TRBJ2-2; tentative D call: TRBD1 (6 bases). Trimming cost V 7 bases and J 6 bases, with 18 bases left between them. The germline CDR1 and CDR2 sequences are MDHEN and SYDVKM. This CDR3 comprises 15 residues.

The chain links TRBV5-1 to TRBJ2-3, with TRBD1 matching over 7 bases. Germline CDR1 is SGHRS and CDR2 is YFSETQ. The CDR3 is made up of 16 amino acids. With 4 bases clipped from V and 1 base from J, the junction kept 9 bases outside the gene matches. CDR3 sequence reads: CASSRYRDSGTDTQYF. The DNA for the CDR3 is TGCGCCAGCAGCCGTTATCGGGACAGTGGCACAGATACGCAGTATTTT.

This chain connects TRBV4-1 to TRBJ1-2; D is unclear. Trimming pared 0 bases from V and 10 bases from J, leaving 18 bases between. CDR3 length: 15 amino acids. Looked up from germline, CDR1 is MGHRA and CDR2 is YSYEKL. The CDR3 nucleotides read TGCGCCAGCAGCCAAGATCGACATAAACTGGGCCCCTACACCTTC. It yields the protein CASSQDRHKLGPYTF.

The rearrangement uses TRBV29-1 and TRBJ2-3; D might be TRBD2 (5 bases). The CDR3 is 14 amino acids. Trimming pared 3 bases from V and 1 base from J, leaving 11 bases between. Germline V lookup: CDR1 SQVTM, CDR2 ANQGSEA. The DNA for the CDR3 is TGCAGCGTTGACGGAGGTGAAGGCACAGATACGCAGTATTTT. It specifies CSVDGGEGTDTQYF.